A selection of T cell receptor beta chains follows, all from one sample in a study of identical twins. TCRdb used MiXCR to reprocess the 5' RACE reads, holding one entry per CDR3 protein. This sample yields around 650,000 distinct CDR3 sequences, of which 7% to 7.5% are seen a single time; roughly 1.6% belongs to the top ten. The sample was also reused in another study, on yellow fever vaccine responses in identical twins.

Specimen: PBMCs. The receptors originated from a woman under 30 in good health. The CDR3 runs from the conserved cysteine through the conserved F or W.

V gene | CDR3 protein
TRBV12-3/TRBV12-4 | CASSPPSGHFGEQFF
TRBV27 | CASSLVGGYTEAFF
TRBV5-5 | CASSLAPVAYNEQFF
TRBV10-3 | CAISEWDRGYQPQHF
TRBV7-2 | CASSQDSWGNQPQHF
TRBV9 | CASSVVPGGAGPQETQYF
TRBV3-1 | CASSQEILAARYEQYF
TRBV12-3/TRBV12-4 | CAAGLAGGWEQFF
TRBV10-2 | CASKAQNGHEVFYEQYF
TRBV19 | CASSIVGTANSYEQYF
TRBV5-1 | CASSLAGDPYEQYF
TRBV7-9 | CASSSPETSDNSPLHF
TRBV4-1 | CASSPLPPAVPINEQFF
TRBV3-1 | CASSQVGGFTGELFF
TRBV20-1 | CSARPLYNEQFF
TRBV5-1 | CASSLNPGGAYSGANVLTF
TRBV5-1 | CASTVGDRVYTF
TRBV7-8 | CASSLSVSGTREQYF
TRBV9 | CASSVVTGYGYTF
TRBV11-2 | CASSLEVLDTQYF
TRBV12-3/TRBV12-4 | CASRVGMNEKLFF
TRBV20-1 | CSASKAGASPEQFF
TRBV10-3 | CAITAGTENTGELFF
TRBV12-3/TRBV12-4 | CASSSDRGANSPLHF
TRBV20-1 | CSARWGGEQFF
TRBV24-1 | CATSDAPGQGASGELFF
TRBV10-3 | CATDTGGGGYTF
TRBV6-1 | CATRLADELYEQYF
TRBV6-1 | CASSAARIFSGKLFF
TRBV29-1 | CSVDNAGGNEQFF
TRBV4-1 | CASSQVPGHLYNEQFF
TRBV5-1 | CASSFRVFSYNEQFF
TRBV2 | CASIRLGGEAFF
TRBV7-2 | CASSKTGARGEQFF
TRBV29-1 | CSVKTLAGGASTDTQYF
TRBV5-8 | CASSFQPGRETQYF
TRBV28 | CASSLGDRGLLEQFF
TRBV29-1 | CSVIKGSDTQYF
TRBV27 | CASSKITWTGGGTDTQYF
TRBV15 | CATSRDKGRVEYNEQFF
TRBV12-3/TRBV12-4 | CASSLWAGGNTEAFF
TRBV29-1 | CSVASTGARILYF
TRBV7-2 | CASSYEPGQPNTEAFF